This T cell receptor beta chain was captured in a study of control samples from healthy donors and cancer patients. The data were produced by immunoSEQ multiplex PCR, yet TCRdb's version contains in-frame clones alone and is incomplete. The sample lists tens of thousands of clones, around four fifths seen once, with around 20% in the top ten. CDR1 is SGHAT, CDR2 FQDESV, per germline (reference sequence). Trimming at V came to 3 bases and at J to 5 bases, leaving 3 bases not matched to a gene. This CDR3 has 15 residues. The gene calls are TRBV11-1 and TRBJ1-4; 10 nucleotides agree with TRBD1. The clonotype originates from a man aged 25-45 years in good health. The material sequenced was blood. CDR3 sequence (DNA): TGTGCCAGCAGCTTGACAGGGGGCAGAAATGAAAAACTGTTTTTT. It translates to CASSLTGGRNEKLFF.